Only a few counts were recorded for the clone carrying this T cell receptor beta chain. The antigen is unknown. This specimen comes from a study of response to subunit inactivated influenza vaccine. Via MiXCR, TCRdb re-called the RT-PCR reads, giving one row per CDR3 protein. The table has hundreds of thousands of distinct CDR3 sequences, roughly 8.2% seen once. From germline, CDR1 is LGHDT and CDR2 YNNKEL (reference sequence). The V and J ends lost 2 bases and 3 bases respectively, with 14 bases between them. This CDR3 spans 15 amino acids. General study results and limits: New T cells are recruited in small numbers by each seasonal influenza vaccination, according to the authors' suggestion.

The V gene is TRBV3-1, the J gene TRBJ2-7; D possibly uses TRBD1 or TRBD2 (5 bases each). This TCR derives from a man aged 50-75 years who received an inactivated influenza vaccine. The sequencing used PBMCs from blood, collected roughly 24 months after vaccination. The chain's CDR3 is CASSQFQGPLYEQYF. In nucleotides, the CDR3 is TGTGCCAGCAGCCAATTCCAGGGACCCCTCTACGAGCAGTACTTC.